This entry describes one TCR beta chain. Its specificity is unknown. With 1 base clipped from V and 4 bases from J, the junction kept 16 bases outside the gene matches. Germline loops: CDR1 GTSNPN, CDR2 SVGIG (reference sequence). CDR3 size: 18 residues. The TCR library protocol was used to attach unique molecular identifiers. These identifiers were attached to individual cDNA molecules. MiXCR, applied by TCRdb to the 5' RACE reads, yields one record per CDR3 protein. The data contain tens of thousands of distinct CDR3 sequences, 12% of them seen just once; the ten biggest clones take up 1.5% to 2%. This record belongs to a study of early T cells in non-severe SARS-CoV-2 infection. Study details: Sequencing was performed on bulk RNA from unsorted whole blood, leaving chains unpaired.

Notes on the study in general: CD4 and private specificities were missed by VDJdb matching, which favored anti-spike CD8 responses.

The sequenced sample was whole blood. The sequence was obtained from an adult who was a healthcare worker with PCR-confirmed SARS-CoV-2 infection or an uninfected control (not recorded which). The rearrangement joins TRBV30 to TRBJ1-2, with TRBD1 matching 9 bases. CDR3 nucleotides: TGTGCCTGGAGTGCTTTCCTTCCCGGGACAGGGAGCTTCTATGGCTACACCTTC. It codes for CAWSAFLPGTGSFYGYTF. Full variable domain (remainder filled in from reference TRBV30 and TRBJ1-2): SQTIHQWPATLVQPVGSPLSLECTVEGTSNPNLYWYRQAAGRGLQLLFYSVGIGQISSEVPQNLSASRPQDRQFILSSKKLLLSDSGFYLCAWSAFLPGTGSFYGYTFGSGTRLTVV.